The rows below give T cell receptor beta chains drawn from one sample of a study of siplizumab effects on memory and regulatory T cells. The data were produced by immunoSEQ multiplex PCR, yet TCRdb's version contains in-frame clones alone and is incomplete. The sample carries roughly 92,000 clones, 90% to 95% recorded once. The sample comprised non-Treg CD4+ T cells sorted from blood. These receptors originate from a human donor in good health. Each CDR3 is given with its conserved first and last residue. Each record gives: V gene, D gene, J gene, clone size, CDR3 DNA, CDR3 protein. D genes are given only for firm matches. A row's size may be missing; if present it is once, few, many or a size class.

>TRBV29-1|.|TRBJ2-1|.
TGCAGCGTTGGTGGGGGGGCTAGGTACAATGAGCAGTTCTTC
CSVGGGARYNEQFF
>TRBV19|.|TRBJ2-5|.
TGTGCCAGTAGTAGCGGGGAGACCCAGTACTTC
CASSSGETQYF
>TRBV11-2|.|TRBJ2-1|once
TGTGCCAGCAGCTTATCCCTGGCCAGGGGCTCCTACAATGAGCAGTTCTTC
CASSLSLARGSYNEQFF
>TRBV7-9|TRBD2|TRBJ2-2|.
TGTGCCAGCAGCCCTACTAGCGGGAGGGCTCAAACCGGGGAGCTGTTTTTT
CASSPTSGRAQTGELFF
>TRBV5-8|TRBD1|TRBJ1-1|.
TGTGCCAGCAGCTGGGAGACAGGGGTGAACACTGAAGCTTTCTTT
CASSWETGVNTEAFF
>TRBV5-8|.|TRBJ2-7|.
TGTGCCAGCAGCTTGATCGGGGGCTGGTACGAGCAGTACTTC
CASSLIGGWYEQYF
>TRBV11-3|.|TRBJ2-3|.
TGTGCCAGCAGCTTAGATTGGAGGAGCACAGATACGCAGTATTTT
CASSLDWRSTDTQYF
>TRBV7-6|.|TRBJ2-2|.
TGTGCCAGCAGCTTAAAGACAGACTACACCGGGGAGCTGTTTTTT
CASSLKTDYTGELFF
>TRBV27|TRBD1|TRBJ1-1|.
TGTGCCAGCAGTAAGGACAGGGGGTTCACTGAAGCTTTCTTT
CASSKDRGFTEAFF
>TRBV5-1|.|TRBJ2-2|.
TGCGCCAGCAGCTTGGCAGTGGGGATGGGGACCGGGGAGCTGTTTTTT
CASSLAVGMGTGELFF
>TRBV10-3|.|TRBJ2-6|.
TGTGCCATCAGTGAGACTGGGTCTGGGGCCAACGTCCTGACTTTC
CAISETGSGANVLTF
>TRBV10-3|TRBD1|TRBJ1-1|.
TGTGCCATCAGTCAACAGGGGAGGACTGAAGCTTTCTTT
CAISQQGRTEAFF
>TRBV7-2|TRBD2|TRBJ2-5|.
TGTGCCAGCAGCTCCCCCTCTAGCGGGGGGGGTCAGACCCAGTACTTC
CASSSPSSGGGQTQYF
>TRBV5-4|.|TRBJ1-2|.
TGTGCCAGCAGCCAAAAGGGGACCGGCCTGGTTGGCTACACCTTC
CASSQKGTGLVGYTF